The next 28 T cell receptor beta chains were all read from a single sample in a study of early T cells in non-severe SARS-CoV-2 infection. In TCRdb, the 5' RACE reads were re-called with MiXCR into one record per CDR3 protein. The sample carries about 45,000 distinct CDR3 sequences, more than 9% recorded once. Sequences were obtained from whole blood. The receptor set was obtained from an adult who was a healthcare worker with PCR-confirmed SARS-CoV-2 infection or an uninfected control (not recorded which).

The J gene is TRBJ2-1, the V gene TRBV28, with D perhaps being TRBD1 or TRBD2 (6 bases each). Trimming shortened V by 5 bases and J by 4 bases, and 18 bases separated the two germline ends. The CDR3 has 16 residues. Germline CDR1 is MDHEN and CDR2 is SYDVKM. CDR3 protein: CASSVLEGDKYNEQFF. The DNA of the CDR3 is TGTGCCAGCAGTGTCTTGGAGGGGGATAAGTACAATGAGCAGTTCTTC.

This clonotype was found a few times. The chain employs TRBV9 and TRBJ1-6; possibly TRBD1 for D (6 bases). Germline V gives CDR1 SGDLS, CDR2 YYNGEE. This CDR3 has 14 amino acids. V was pared by 3 bases and J by 6 bases, with 10 bases between. This CDR3 is CASSARQANSPLHF. The CDR3, as DNA: TGTGCCAGCAGCGCACGACAGGCTAATTCACCCCTCCACTTT.

The chain carries TRBV3-1 and TRBJ2-1; no firm D call. Germline-derived CDR1 and CDR2 are LGHDT and YNNKEL (reference sequence). The CDR3 sequence is 17 residues long. The V end lost 0 bases, the J end lost 0 bases, and 12 bases lay between the germline ends. The CDR3 is CASSQEWPRGSYNEQFF. CDR3 sequence (DNA): TGTGCCAGCAGCCAAGAATGGCCGCGAGGCTCCTACAATGAGCAGTTCTTC.

This clonotype was detected ten times or more. The gene calls are TRBV27 and TRBJ2-2; D possibly corresponds to TRBD1 (5 bases). CDR3 size: 16 residues. The germline CDR1 and CDR2 sequences are MNHEY and SMNVEV (reference sequence). The V gene lost 3 bases and the J gene lost 2 bases, with 13 bases spanning the gap. The CDR3 DNA follows: TGTGCCAGCAGTTTCGGTTCCCAGGGCAACACCGGGGAGCTGTTTTTT. Translating it yields CASSFGSQGNTGELFF.

The V gene is TRBV7-3, the J gene TRBJ2-3; D may correspond to TRBD1 or TRBD2 (5 bases each). Germline CDR1 and CDR2: SGHTA and FQGTGA. V was cut by 4 bases and J by 4 bases, with 21 bases left in between. This CDR3 spans 17 amino acids. CDR3 nucleotide sequence: TGTGCCAGCAGCTCCTCCGGGACCCTGGGAATCGCAGATACGCAGTATTTT. Translated: CASSSSGTLGIADTQYF. Filled out from reference TRBV7-3 and TRBJ2-3, the complete variable domain reads GAGVSQTPSNKVTEKGKYVELRCDPISGHTALYWYRQSLGQGPEFLIYFQGTGAADDSGLPNDRFFAVRPEGSVSTLKIQRTERGDSAVYLCASSSSGTLGIADTQYFGPGTRLTVL.

This clonotype was detected only a few times. The CDR3 DNA follows: TGTGCCAGCAGTTTATCGGGGACAGGACGCACCTACGAGCAGTACTTC. Protein sequence: CASSLSGTGRTYEQYF. V is TRBV28 and J is TRBJ2-7; 8 positions match TRBD1. V was clipped by 1 base and J by 2 bases; unmatched bases: 7. This CDR3 spans 16 amino acids. CDR1 MDHEN and CDR2 SYDVKM come from the germline V gene.

This clonotype was observed a handful of times. The chain is built from TRBV6-5 and TRBJ2-7; 7 nucleotides align to TRBD1. The CDR3 loop spans 13 amino acids. V shed 6 bases, J shed 0 bases, and the junction held 2 bases outside the gene matches. The germline CDR1 and CDR2 sequences are MNHEY and SVGAGI. CDR3 amino acids: CASSRTGSYEQYF. For the CDR3, the DNA is TGTGCCAGCAGCCGGACAGGCTCCTACGAGCAGTACTTC.

The chain recombines TRBV21-1 with TRBJ2-3; the table gives TRBD2 as D, unverified against the DNA. TRBV21-1 is deemed a pseudogene. The length of the CDR3 is 15 residues. The CDR3 loop reads CASSKNLASGDTQYF. CDR3 nucleotide sequence: TGTGCCAGCAGCAAAAACCTAGCGAGTGGGGATACGCAGTATTTT.

This clonotype came up a few times. The chain links TRBV28 to TRBJ2-7; 8 bases map to TRBD1. The junction had 9 bases not matched to a gene; V was cut back by 6 bases and J by 5 bases. Germline values: CDR1 MDHEN, CDR2 SYDVKM. CDR3 length: 14 amino acids. CDR3 residues: CASSPGQDRHEQYF. The DNA for the CDR3 is TGTGCCAGCAGCCCGGGACAGGACCGTCACGAGCAGTACTTC.

This chain uses TRBV7-2 with TRBJ2-3; D is perhaps TRBD1 or TRBD2 (5 bases each). The germline V gene has CDR1 SGHTA and CDR2 FQGNSA. The CDR3 contains 12 residues. V lost 1 base, J lost 14 bases, and 13 bases lay in between. The CDR3 here is CASSLEGRQRYF. The CDR3 nucleotides are TGTGCCAGCAGCTTAGAGGGGAGACAGAGGTATTTT.

This clonotype was seen repeatedly, ten times or more. CDR3 DNA sequence: TGTGCCAGCAGTCACGGACAGGGGATCTATGGCTACACCTTC. It translates to CASSHGQGIYGYTF. This sequence joins TRBV6-2 or TRBV6-3 and TRBJ1-2; 9 nucleotides align to TRBD1. There are 14 residues in the CDR3. The junction had 5 bases not matched to a gene; V was cut back by 5 bases and J by 4 bases. Germline lookup yields CDR1 MNHEY and CDR2 SVGEGT.

This clonotype was seen more than once but under ten times. In nucleotides, the CDR3 is TGTGCCAGTATGTCCGACCCAACGGGAAACACCATATATTTT. As protein: CASMSDPTGNTIYF. The V and J genes are TRBV19 and TRBJ1-3; D ambiguous. The CDR3 has 14 amino acids. V lost 7 bases and J lost 4, with 14 bases in between. Germline assignment: CDR1 LNHDA and CDR2 SQIVND (reference sequence).

The rearrangement joins TRBV6-2 or TRBV6-3 to TRBJ1-5; possible D gene TRBD1, 5 bases. V was pared by 6 bases and J by 11 bases, with 14 bases between. CDR1 is MNHEY, CDR2 SVGEGT, per germline. The CDR3 runs 12 residues. The CDR3 nucleotides are TGTGCCAGCAGCTACCCGCGGGGGTCCCAGCATTTT. This codes for CASSYPRGSQHF.

This clonotype was found a few times. The rearrangement joins TRBV6-5 to TRBJ2-1, with 8 bases lining up with TRBD1. Germline V gene data show CDR1 as MNHEY and CDR2 as SVGAGI. This CDR3 is 14 amino acids long. After removal of 5 bases from V and 4 bases from J, the junction contained 4 bases not matched to a gene. The DNA of the CDR3 is TGTGCCAGCAGTCAGCGACAGGGGTACAATGAGCAGTTCTTC. It yields the protein CASSQRQGYNEQFF.

This clonotype was recorded at least ten times. V gene TRBV7-2 combines with J gene TRBJ1-6, with 7 bases aligning to TRBD1. CDR3 length equals 16 residues. Germline V gene lookup returns CDR1 SGHTA and CDR2 FQGNSA. Trimming at V came to 1 base and at J to 9 bases, leaving 9 bases not matched to a gene. CDR3 coding DNA: TGTGCCAGCAGCTTAGGGGCGGGACAGAGCGGTTCACCCCTCCACTTT. It codes for CASSLGAGQSGSPLHF.

This clonotype appeared many times. This chain uses TRBV12-3 or TRBV12-4 with TRBJ1-6, with D possibly matching TRBD1 (5 bases). V dropped 8 bases and J dropped 8 bases, with 16 bases sitting between them. The CDR3 totals 14 residues. The CDR3 nucleotides read TGTGCCAGCGACACAGGAGTGAGGCATTCACCCCTCCACTTT. Its translation: CASDTGVRHSPLHF.

The genes are TRBV28 and TRBJ1-2; no reliable D call. Trimming removed 5 bases from V and 2 bases from J, with 0 bases in between. The V gene's germline CDR1 is MDHEN and CDR2 SYDVKM. The CDR3 sequence is 10 residues long. The CDR3 loop reads CASSNYGYTF. The CDR3 DNA reads TGTGCCAGCAGTAACTATGGCTACACCTTC.

This clonotype was picked up many times. The V gene is TRBV4-3, the J gene TRBJ2-3, with D possibly matching TRBD2 (6 bases). CDR3 length equals 15 residues. V dropped 4 bases and J dropped 5 bases, with 16 bases sitting between them. Germline V gives CDR1 LGHNA, CDR2 YSLEER. Here the CDR3 DNA reads TGCGCCAGCAGCCCTACAGGTAACGGGAGAGATACGCAGTATTTT. It is translated as CASSPTGNGRDTQYF.

This clonotype was found many times. The J gene is TRBJ2-1, the V gene TRBV24-1; D is perhaps TRBD1 (6 bases). This CDR3 comprises 14 residues. Germline V gives CDR1 KGHDR, CDR2 SFDVKD. V was pared by 4 bases and J by 4 bases, with 10 bases between. In DNA form, the CDR3 reads TGTGCCACCAGTGACACCGGACAGTACAATGAGCAGTTCTTC. Translated: CATSDTGQYNEQFF.

There are many counts of this clonotype. This chain uses TRBV5-1 with TRBJ2-2; 10 bases line up with TRBD2. The CDR3 is 16 residues long. J gave up 5 bases and V 4 bases, and 8 bases lay outside the gene matches. The germline CDR1 and CDR2 sequences are SGHRS and YFSETQ. DNA of the CDR3: TGCGCCAGCAGCGGAATAGCGGGAGGTCCTACCGGGGAGCTGTTTTTT. Its protein product is CASSGIAGGPTGELFF.

This clonotype was counted only a few times. V is TRBV25-1 and J is TRBJ2-7; 11 bases are shared with TRBD1. V shed 2 bases, J shed 6 bases, and the junction held 9 bases outside the gene matches. Germline V gene sequence: CDR1 MGHDK, CDR2 SYGVNS. The CDR3 runs 16 residues. The CDR3 DNA reads as TGTGCCAGCAGTGAACCCCCGGGACAGGGGGACGGCGAGCAGTACTTC. It translates to CASSEPPGQGDGEQYF.

This clonotype came up a few times. The gene calls are TRBV5-1 and TRBJ2-7; D remains ambiguous. CDR1 and CDR2 (germline): SGHRS, YFSETQ. Trimming removed 0 bases from V and 3 bases from J, with 10 bases in between. The CDR3 has 14 residues. The CDR3 nucleotides are TGCGCCAGCAGCTTGGCCACGGCTAACTACGAGCAGTACTTC. This codes for CASSLATANYEQYF.

The chain recombines TRBV5-1 with TRBJ1-4; tentative D call: TRBD1 (5 bases). Trimming took 6 bases from V and 0 from J, leaving 12 bases between them. The CDR3 contains 15 residues. Germline V CDR1 and CDR2: SGHRS, YFSETQ. CDR3 nucleotide sequence: TGCGCCAGCATCCCTGGGGGGGCAACTAATGAAAAACTGTTTTTT. Translation gives CASIPGGATNEKLFF.

Many counts were recorded for this clonotype. This chain joins TRBV24-1 and TRBJ2-1; TRBD1 agrees at 8 bases. Germline loops: CDR1 KGHDR, CDR2 SFDVKD. Trimming took 4 bases from V and 8 from J; bases not matched to a gene: 6. CDR3 length: 14 residues. The CDR3 DNA reads TGTGCCACCAGTGAAGCAGGGGGCTTGGATGAGCAGTTCTTC. It encodes CATSEAGGLDEQFF.

A few counts support this clonotype. Being one base from a much bigger clone, this may be a read error. The V and J genes are TRBV4-2 and TRBJ2-7; no firm D call. CDR3 length: 14 amino acids. CDR1 is LGHNA and CDR2 is YNFKEQ in the germline V gene. The CDR3 nucleotides are TGTGTCAGCAGCACCGCCGGGCGAACCTACGAGCAGTACTTC. This codes for CVSSTAGRTYEQYF.

V is TRBV19 and J is TRBJ2-4; 14 bases align to TRBD2. Germline loops: CDR1 LNHDA, CDR2 SQIVND (reference sequence). J was trimmed by 6 bases and V by 4 bases; bases with no gene match: 5. CDR3 length: 16 residues. In DNA, the CDR3 is TGTGCCAGTAGTACTCAAGGGACTAGCGGGAGAAACATTCAGTACTTC. Translated, it gives CASSTQGTSGRNIQYF.

The table lists this clonotype with many counts. The CDR3 reads CASRRALAGVYEQYF. In DNA, the CDR3 is TGTGCCAGCAGGAGAGCACTAGCGGGAGTCTACGAGCAGTACTTC. The chain joins TRBV7-2 to TRBJ2-7; the match to TRBD2 covers 11 bases. With V trimmed by 6 bases and J by 3 bases, 7 bases remained unmatched. The germline gives CDR1 SGHTA, CDR2 FQGNSA. The CDR3 runs 15 residues.

This clonotype was recorded many times. The CDR3 is CASSLNGLYGYTF. In DNA, the CDR3 is TGTGCCAGCAGCTTAAACGGCCTCTATGGCTACACCTTC. J is TRBJ1-2 and V is TRBV5-6; D uncertain. This CDR3 region has 13 residues. The germline V gene has CDR1 SGHDT and CDR2 YYEEEE. Trimming left V 2 bases short and J 4 bases short, with 9 bases between.